This T cell receptor (beta chain) was documented in a study of shared clonotypes between healthy human individuals. Trimming stripped 2 bases from V and 6 bases from J, with 10 bases between. This CDR3 is 14 amino acids long. CDR1 and CDR2 from the germline V gene are MNHEY and SMNVEV (reference sequence). Points on this clone: Its specificity is not known.

Study findings and constraints: Genetic and exposure-history diversity was limited by the small donor number. An anticipated effect of sequencing depth on clonotype sharing among donors was recognized. Naive CD4 clonotypes were shared across a handful of donors at roughly 5%.

Libraries were prepared by immunoSEQ multiplex PCR; TCRdb keeps only in-frame clonotypes and omits some of them. The sample holds approximately 590,000 clones, less than 97% seen once. The naive CD8 population came from CD45RO-negative cells selected for CCR7, without terminally differentiated effector memory CD45RA+ cells. Specimen: naive CD8+ T cells sorted from blood. The chain has TRBV27 and TRBJ2-2; D not resolved. This TCR derives from a woman in her 30s in good health. In nucleotides, the CDR3 is TGTGCCAGCAGTTTAGTAGGGTCAGCCGGGGAGCTGTTTTTT. It translates to CASSLVGSAGELFF.